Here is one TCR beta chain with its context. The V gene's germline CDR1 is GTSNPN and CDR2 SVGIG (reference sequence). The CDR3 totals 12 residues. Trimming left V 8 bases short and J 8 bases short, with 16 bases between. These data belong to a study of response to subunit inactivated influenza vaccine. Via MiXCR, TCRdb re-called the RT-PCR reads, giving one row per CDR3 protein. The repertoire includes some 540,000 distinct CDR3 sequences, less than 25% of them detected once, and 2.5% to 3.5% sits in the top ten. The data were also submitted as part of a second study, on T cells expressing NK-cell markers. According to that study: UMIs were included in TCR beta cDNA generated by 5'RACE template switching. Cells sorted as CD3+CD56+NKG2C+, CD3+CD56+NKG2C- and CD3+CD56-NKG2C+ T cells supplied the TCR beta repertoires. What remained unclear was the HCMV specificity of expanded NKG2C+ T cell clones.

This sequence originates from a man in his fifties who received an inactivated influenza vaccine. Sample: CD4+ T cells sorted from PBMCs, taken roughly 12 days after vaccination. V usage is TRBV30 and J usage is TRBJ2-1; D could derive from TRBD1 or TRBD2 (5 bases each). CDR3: CAGTVQRDEQFF. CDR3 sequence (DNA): TGTGCCGGGACCGTACAAAGGGATGAGCAGTTCTTC.